The 15 T cell receptor beta chains reported below all come from one sample, sequenced in a study of blood T cell repertoires in COVID-19. The data were produced by immunoSEQ multiplex PCR, yet TCRdb's version contains in-frame clones alone and is incomplete. Of about 330,000 clones detected, 80% to 90% appear once; the ten largest clones hold more than 7.5%. The sample consisted of peripheral blood. The receptors derive from a young man with COVID-19, enrolled during active disease.

This clone came up once. At one boundary the junction diverges from the germline segment, which might be a read error. CDR3 nucleotides: TGTGCCAGCAGCTTAGCGTGGGGGGATCAGGACAGGCGTTTT. Protein product: CASSLAWGDQDRRF. The V call is TRBV7-2, the J call TRBJ2-3, with a possible D match to TRBD1 (7 bases). This CDR3 is 14 amino acids long. The germline gives CDR1 SGHTA, CDR2 FQGNSA. Drawing the rest from reference TRBV7-2 and TRBJ2-3, the complete variable domain is GAGVSQSPSNKVTEKGKDVELRCDPISGHTALYWYRQSLGQGLEFLIYFQGNSAPDKSGLPSDRFSAERTGGSVSTLTIQRTQQEDSAVYLCASSLAWGDQDRRFGPGTRLTVL.

The J gene is TRBJ1-2, the V gene TRBV7-3; D is unclear. CDR3 length: 13 residues. CDR1 is SGHTA, CDR2 FQGTGA, per germline. Trimming took off 2 bases at V and 7 bases at J, with 11 bases between the two ends. CDR3 nucleotide sequence: TGTGCCAGCAGCTTATTCCCACAGTTTGGCTACACCTTC. This sequence encodes CASSLFPQFGYTF.

This clone was counted many times. The chain combines TRBV14 with TRBJ2-1; TRBD1 agrees at 9 bases. This CDR3 is 16 amino acids long. V shed 3 bases, J shed 5 bases, and the junction held 8 bases outside the gene matches. Per the germline V gene, CDR1 is SGHDN and CDR2 is FVKESK. This CDR3 reads CASSHIPGQGDNEQFF. Written as DNA, the CDR3 is TGTGCCAGCAGCCATATTCCGGGACAGGGCGACAATGAGCAGTTCTTC.

V usage is TRBV11-2 and J usage is TRBJ2-2; D remains ambiguous. Trimming cost V 4 bases and J 3 bases, with 3 bases left between them. The CDR3 runs to 12 residues. Germline V gene lookup returns CDR1 SGHAT and CDR2 FQNNGV. The CDR3 DNA is TGTGCCAGCAGCTCGTACACCGGGGAGCTGTTTTTT. It encodes CASSSYTGELFF.

This rearrangement joins TRBV28 to TRBJ2-1, with 12 bases fitting TRBD2. V lost 5 bases and J lost 2; bases outside the gene matches: 1. Per germline, CDR1 MDHEN and CDR2 SYDVKM. The length of the CDR3 is 15 residues. This CDR3 is CASSPSGRAYNEQFF. The CDR3 bases are TGTGCCAGCAGTCCTAGCGGGAGGGCCTACAATGAGCAGTTCTTC. Full variable domain (rest looked up from reference TRBV28 and TRBJ2-1): DVKVTQSSRYLVKRTGEKVFLECVQDMDHENMFWYRQDPGLGLRLIYFSYDVKMKEKGDIPEGYSVSREKKERFSLILESASTNQTSMYLCASSPSGRAYNEQFFGPGTRLTVL.

This clone came up once. The rearrangement joins TRBV4-2 to TRBJ2-3, with 8 bases matching TRBD1. The CDR3 sequence is 16 residues long. Germline CDR1 is LGHNA and CDR2 is YNFKEQ. J lost 0 bases, V lost 2 bases, and 4 bases had no gene match. CDR3 bases: TGTGCCAGCAGCCAATCGGGACAGGCAAGCACAGATACGCAGTATTTT. It codes for CASSQSGQASTDTQYF.

The V call is TRBV2, the J call TRBJ1-4; D not certain. V was shortened by 9 bases and J by 2 bases, with 16 bases between the two germline ends. The germline gives CDR1 SNHLY, CDR2 FYNNEI. The CDR3 has 15 residues. CDR3 nucleotides: TGTGCCAGTACTCGCGAGAGATTCACTAATGAAAAACTGTTTTTT. Translated: CASTRERFTNEKLFF. Full variable domain (missing parts from reference TRBV2 and TRBJ1-4): EPEVTQTPSHQVTQMGQEVILRCVPISNHLYFYWYRQILGQKVEFLVSFYNNEISEKSEIFDDQFSVERPDGSNFTLKIRSTKLEDSAMYFCASTRERFTNEKLFFGSGTQLSVL.

The chain combines TRBV27 with TRBJ1-1; D unresolved. The CDR3 covers 13 residues. Germline V gene sequence: CDR1 MNHEY, CDR2 SMNVEV (reference sequence). Deletions cut 6 bases from V and 1 base from J, with 9 bases between. The CDR3 reads CASRHRGNTEAFF. The CDR3 nucleotides read TGTGCCAGCAGGCATCGGGGGAACACTGAAGCTTTCTTT.

V is TRBV7-8 and J is TRBJ2-7; D is unresolved. V was shortened by 6 bases and J by 6 bases, with 21 bases between the two germline ends. The V gene's germline CDR1 is SGHVS and CDR2 FQNEAQ. The length of the CDR3 is 15 residues. DNA of the CDR3: TGTGCCAGCAGGCCCTCTAGTTTCCCCCGGGTCGAGCAGTACTTC. Its protein is CASRPSSFPRVEQYF.

The chain uses TRBV6-2 or TRBV6-3 and TRBJ2-1; the D gene is possibly TRBD1 (6 bases). Per germline, CDR1 MNHEY and CDR2 SVGEGT. This CDR3 has 16 amino acids. V dropped 2 bases and J dropped 4 bases, with 15 bases sitting between them. CDR3 loop: CASSYQGSGRYNEQFF. The CDR3 DNA reads TGTGCCAGCAGTTACCAGGGGTCGGGTAGATACAATGAGCAGTTCTTC.

The V call is TRBV30, the J call TRBJ2-7; D is uncertain. Germline V CDR1 and CDR2: GTSNPN, SVGIG (reference sequence). V lost 1 base to trimming and J lost 3 bases, with 7 bases between them. CDR3 length equals 12 residues. The CDR3 sequence is CAWSGSGYEQYF. The CDR3 bases are TGTGCCTGGAGTGGATCCGGCTACGAGCAGTACTTC.

This chain joins TRBV4-3 and TRBJ2-1, with 9 positions matching TRBD1. The CDR3 runs 14 residues. Germline lookup yields CDR1 LGHNA and CDR2 YSLEER. Unmatched junction bases numbered 12, after V lost 3 bases and J lost 15 bases. CDR3 amino acids: CASSQDPGQGELFF. CDR3 bases: TGCGCCAGCAGCCAGGACCCGGGACAGGGAGAGTTGTTCTTC.

The genes are TRBV5-4 and TRBJ1-1; 7 positions agree with TRBD1. This CDR3 spans 14 amino acids. The ends lost 4 bases at V and 1 base at J; junction bases unmatched: 4. Germline values: CDR1 SGHNT, CDR2 YYREEE (reference sequence). The CDR3 sequence: CASSLGQSNTEAFF. For the CDR3, the DNA is TGTGCCAGCAGCCTGGGACAGTCGAACACTGAAGCTTTCTTT.

Concerning this clone: Other DNA sequences within the sample encode an identical CDR3. This chain uses TRBV18 with TRBJ1-1; tentative D call: TRBD1 (5 bases). V was shortened by 3 bases and J by 1 base, with 6 bases between the two germline ends. The CDR3 is 13 residues long. The germline V gene encodes CDR1 KGHSH and CDR2 LQKENI. The CDR3, as DNA: TGTGCCAGCTCACCTGGACAGAACACTGAAGCTTTCTTT. Translating gives CASSPGQNTEAFF. Drawing the rest from reference TRBV18 and TRBJ1-1, the complete variable domain is NAGVMQNPRHLVRRRGQEARLRCSPMKGHSHVYWYRQLPEEGLKFMVYLQKENIIDESGMPKERFSAEFPKEGPSILRIQQVVRGDSAAYFCASSPGQNTEAFFGQGTRLTVV.

This chain joins TRBV19 and TRBJ1-6; 7 bases line up with TRBD1. Trimming cost V 9 bases and J 5 bases; bases outside gene matches: 10. Germline CDR1 LNHDA, CDR2 SQIVND (reference sequence). The CDR3 sequence is 15 residues long. The CDR3 nucleotides read TGTGCCAGCCAACCTTTCGACAGGGATAATTCACCCCTCCACTTT. Its protein product is CASQPFDRDNSPLHF.